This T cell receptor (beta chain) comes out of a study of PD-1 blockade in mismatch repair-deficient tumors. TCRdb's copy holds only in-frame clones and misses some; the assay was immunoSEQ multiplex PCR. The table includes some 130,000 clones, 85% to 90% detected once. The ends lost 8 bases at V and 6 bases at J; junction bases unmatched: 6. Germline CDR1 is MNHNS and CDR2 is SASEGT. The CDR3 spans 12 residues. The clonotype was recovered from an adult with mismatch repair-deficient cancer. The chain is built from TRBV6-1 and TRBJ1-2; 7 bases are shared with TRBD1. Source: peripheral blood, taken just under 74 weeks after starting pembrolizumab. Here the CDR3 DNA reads TGTGCCAGCCGGCGAGACAGGGATGGCTACACCTTC. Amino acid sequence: CASRRDRDGYTF.